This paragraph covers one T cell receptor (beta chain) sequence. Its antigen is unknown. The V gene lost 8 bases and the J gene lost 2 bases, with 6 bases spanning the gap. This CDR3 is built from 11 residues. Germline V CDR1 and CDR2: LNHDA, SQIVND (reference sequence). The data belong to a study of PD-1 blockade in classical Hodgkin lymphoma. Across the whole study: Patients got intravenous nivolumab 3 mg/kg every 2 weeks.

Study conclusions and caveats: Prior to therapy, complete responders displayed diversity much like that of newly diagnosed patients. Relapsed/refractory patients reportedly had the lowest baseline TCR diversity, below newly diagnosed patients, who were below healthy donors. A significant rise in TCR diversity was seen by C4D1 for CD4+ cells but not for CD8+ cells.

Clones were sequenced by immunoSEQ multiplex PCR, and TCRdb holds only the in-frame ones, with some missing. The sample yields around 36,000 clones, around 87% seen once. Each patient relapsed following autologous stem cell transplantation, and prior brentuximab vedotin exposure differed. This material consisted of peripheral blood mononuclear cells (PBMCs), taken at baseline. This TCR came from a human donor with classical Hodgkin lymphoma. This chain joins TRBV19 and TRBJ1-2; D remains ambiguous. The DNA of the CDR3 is TGTGCCAGTGAGCTCAACTATGGCTACACCTTC. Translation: CASELNYGYTF.